This record concerns one T cell receptor (beta chain) sequence. Its antigen is still unknown. Here immunoSEQ multiplex PCR was the method, and the copy in TCRdb shows in-frame clones only, minus some. This repertoire shows 100,000 to 150,000 clones, approximately 90% found once; its top ten account for 3.5% to 4.5%. This record belongs to a study of T cell responses to AZD1222 COVID-19 vaccine. Study-wide results and caveats: Clonal diversity may have been underestimated in mostly white British donors. Per reports, nearly half of all spike-specific TCRs target regions that are unmutated in variants. The peak T cell response came first, and repertoires were sampled only after it. Spike-specific TCR breadth and depth both grew after two AZD1222 doses.

In germline, CDR1 is SGHRS, CDR2 YFSETQ. J was trimmed by 5 bases and V by 1 base; bases with no gene match: 3. This CDR3 region has 14 residues. This specimen was peripheral blood, taken on day 0 of AZD1222 vaccination. V and J are TRBV5-1 and TRBJ1-1, with 9 positions matching TRBD1. The sequence was obtained from an adult in good health. The CDR3 DNA sequence: TGCGCCAGCAGCTTGACAGGGGGCGGAACTGAAGCTTTCTTT. Protein: CASSLTGGGTEAFF.